This TCR beta chain appears in the sequencing data of a study of OX40 agonist ivuxolimab in advanced cancers. The study, taken as a whole, reports: Normalized T-cell clonal expansion was also low in a subset of nonresponders. Averaging showed that CD8+ T cells had more expanded clones than CD4+ did.

Generated by immunoSEQ multiplex PCR, the TCRdb table keeps only in-frame clones and is missing some. This repertoire shows about 23,000 clones, 84% found once; its top ten account for roughly 14%. Deletions cut 8 bases from V and 2 bases from J, with 13 bases between. Germline loops: CDR1 SEHNR, CDR2 FQNEAQ (reference sequence). The CDR3 length is 14 residues. Exclusion of a patient followed from autoimmune disease history or systemic immunosuppression. Notes on this clone: Its antigen is not identified.

The source was CD4+ or CD8+ T cells sorted from blood, collected in a trial of the OX40 agonist ivuxolimab. The receptor was derived from an adult with an advanced solid tumor such as melanoma, head and neck, liver or kidney cancer. The J gene is TRBJ1-5, the V gene TRBV7-9; a weak D match, TRBD1 (5 bases). The CDR3 DNA sequence: TGTGCCAGCGCCGAGGAACAGGGCAATCAGCCCCAGCATTTT. Translated: CASAEEQGNQPQHF.